This T cell receptor (beta chain) was captured in a study of human T cells and chemical hapten exposure. This sample's time point: pre-sensitization, week 0. Treatment denoted: therapeutic diphenylcyclopropenone sensitization with weekly scalp DPC. Germline V gene sequence: CDR1 LGHDT, CDR2 YNNKEL (reference sequence). V was clipped by 0 bases and J by 5 bases; unmatched bases: 4. This CDR3 is 16 amino acids long. Individual cDNA molecules received unique molecular identifiers in the library. TCRdb ran MiXCR on the RACE reads and lists one entry per CDR3 protein. The table lists under 400,000 distinct CDR3 sequences, less than 6.5% of them singletons. This clonotype was seen ten or more times. Its target is unknown. Study-wide findings and caveats: As patch test score rose, PT1 expanded TCR counts tended to rise as well. Clustering by CDR3 similarity yielded significantly more large clusters from expanded TCRs than controls.

This chain connects TRBV3-1 to TRBJ2-3, with 11 positions matching TRBD2. This receptor was identified in a woman aged 45-65 years with alopecia areata. Some clones in this sample may be carry-over from other donors' samples. Sequencing used whole blood, obtained in connection with sensitization to the hapten diphenylcyclopropenone (DPC). The CDR3 DNA is TGTGCCAGCAGCCAAGAGTCTAGCGGGAGGCTAGATACGCAGTATTTT. Its translation is CASSQESSGRLDTQYF.